This TCR beta chain emerged from a study of T cell responses to AZD1222 COVID-19 vaccine. Study conclusions and caveats: Donors were mostly white British, more females; clonal diversity possibly underestimated. In all cases, repertoires were sampled only after the peak T cell response. Baseline seropositivity characterized only six or seven AZD1222 recipients.

Using immunoSEQ multiplex PCR, the repertoire was profiled, and TCRdb retains in-frame clones only, with some absent. The sample carries about 99,000 clones, around 92% recorded once. V shed 5 bases, J shed 6 bases, and the junction held 4 bases outside the gene matches. The CDR3 is 13 amino acids. CDR1 and CDR2 from the germline V gene are LNHDA and SQIVND (reference sequence). Turning to this clone: Its cognate antigen is unknown.

The rearrangement joins TRBV19 to TRBJ1-2; 9 bases are shared with TRBD1. The specimen comprised peripheral blood, sampled on day 0 of AZD1222 vaccination. The origin of this receptor is an adult in good health. The DNA of the CDR3 is TGTGCCAGTAGTGTACAGGGGGCAGATGGCTACACCTTC. Amino acid sequence: CASSVQGADGYTF.